This T cell receptor beta chain derives from a study of cytotoxic CD8 clonotypes in ibrutinib-treated CLL. Germline loops: CDR1 MNHEY, CDR2 SVGAGI. V lost 4 bases and J 4 bases, leaving 14 bases between the germline ends. The CDR3 is made up of 16 amino acids. The protocol was immunoSEQ multiplex PCR, while the TCRdb copy is restricted to in-frame clones and leaves out a portion. The repertoire includes 250,000 to 350,000 clones, 65% to 85% of them detected once, and roughly 6% sits in the top ten. V is TRBV6-5 and J is TRBJ2-6; D gene uncertain. The material sequenced was PBMCs, taken at disease progression, from a patient treated with ibrutinib. The sequence was obtained from a human donor with chronic lymphocytic leukemia. The CDR3 DNA sequence: TGTGCCAGCAGTTCCATGGGGTTCTCCGGGGCCAACGTCCTGACTTTC. It is translated as CASSSMGFSGANVLTF.